A selection of T cell receptor beta chains follows, all from one sample in a study of blood T cell repertoires in COVID-19. The table came from immunoSEQ multiplex PCR; TCRdb's copy has only in-frame clones and leaves some out. The sample has tens of thousands of clones; 80% are singletons. The sequenced sample was peripheral blood. The receptors originated from a woman over 75 with acute or convalescent COVID-19. CDR3s include the opening cysteine and the closing phenylalanine or tryptophan. Fields, in order: V gene, J gene, clone size, D gene, CDR3 protein, CDR3 DNA. A D gene is named only where the DNA matches it firmly. Clone size is shown for a subset of rows, as once, few, many or a class of expanded clone.

TRBV11-2	TRBJ1-5	.	TRBD1	CASSPQGGEQPQHF	TGTGCCAGCAGCCCCCAGGGGGGCGAACAGCCCCAGCATTTT
TRBV6-6	TRBJ1-2	.	TRBD1	CASSATGAYGYTF	TGTGCCAGCAGTGCGACAGGGGCCTATGGCTACACCTTC
TRBV5-1	TRBJ2-1	.	TRBD2	CASGLGLASYNEQFF	TGCGCCAGCGGTCTGGGACTAGCCTCCTACAATGAGCAGTTCTTC
TRBV19	TRBJ1-1	.	TRBD1	CASRKQGTEAFF	TGTGCCAGTAGAAAACAGGGGACTGAAGCTTTCTTT
TRBV15	TRBJ2-1	.	TRBD1	CATSRELGTGGTYNEQFF	TGTGCCACCAGCAGAGAGCTTGGGACAGGGGGTACCTACAATGAGCAGTTCTTC
TRBV9	TRBJ2-3	.	.	CASREIRSTDTQYF	TGTGCCTCGCGGGAAATAAGGAGTACAGATACGCAGTATTTT
TRBV7-9	TRBJ2-1	.	TRBD1	CASSYRGNEQFF	TGTGCCAGCAGCTACAGGGGAAATGAGCAGTTCTTC
TRBV4-1	TRBJ1-4	.	.	CASSRGRFFEKLFF	TGCGCCAGCAGCCGAGGCAGATTCTTTGAAAAACTGTTTTTT
TRBV5-1	TRBJ2-7	.	TRBD1	CASSPSPGGEQYF	TGCGCCAGCAGCCCCTCCCCAGGGGGCGAGCAGTACTTC
TRBV18	TRBJ2-3	.	.	CASSPLGSADTQYF	TGTGCCAGCTCACCTCTAGGGAGCGCAGATACGCAGTATTTT
TRBV5-5	TRBJ1-1	.	.	CASSSWGLTNTEAFF	TGTGCCAGCAGCTCCTGGGGACTGACTAACACTGAAGCTTTCTTT
TRBV25-1	TRBJ2-4	.	.	CASSVRNIQYF	TGTGCCAGCAGTGTTAGAAACATTCAGTACTTC
TRBV9	TRBJ2-3	.	.	CASSAYLTRTDTQYF	TGTGCCAGCAGCGCCTACCTTACGCGCACAGATACGCAGTATTTT
TRBV21-1	TRBJ2-1	.	.	CASSSGASYNEQFF	TGTGCCAGCAGTTCAGGGGCATCCTACAATGAGCAGTTCTTC
TRBV6-1	TRBJ2-5	.	.	CASSEFRDWETQYF	TGTGCCAGCAGTGAATTCAGGGATTGGGAGACCCAGTACTTC
TRBV2	TRBJ2-5	.	TRBD2	CASKIAGSTQYF	TGTGCCAGCAAAATAGCGGGATCGACCCAGTACTTC
TRBV5-4	TRBJ2-7	.	.	CASSLASGEQYF	TGTGCCAGCAGCTTGGCCTCAGGGGAGCAGTACTTC
TRBV9	TRBJ2-2	.	TRBD2	CASSPQSGGGNTGELFF	TGTGCCAGCAGCCCCCAGTCCGGGGGGGGTAACACCGGGGAGCTGTTTTTT
TRBV11-2	TRBJ1-1	.	.	CASSLARGVNTEAFF	TGTGCCAGCAGCTTAGCTCGGGGAGTGAACACTGAAGCTTTCTTT
TRBV7-9	TRBJ1-2	.	TRBD1	CASSRPGTGAYGYTF	TGTGCCAGCAGCAGACCAGGGACAGGCGCCTATGGCTACACCTTC
TRBV30	TRBJ1-2	.	TRBD1	CAWRITGTANYGYTF	TGTGCCTGGAGGATAACCGGGACAGCTAACTATGGCTACACCTTC
TRBV4-2	TRBJ2-5	few	.	CASSQVSEETQYF	TGTGCCAGCAGCCAAGTCTCAGAAGAGACCCAGTACTTC
TRBV3-1/TRBV3-2	TRBJ1-1	few	.	CASSQDPGTEAFF	TGTGCCAGCAGCCAAGATCCGGGAACTGAAGCTTTCTTT
TRBV5-1	TRBJ2-3	.	.	CASSLRGTSIDTQYF	TGCGCCAGCAGCTTGAGAGGCACCTCTATAGATACGCAGTATTTT
TRBV30	TRBJ2-5	.	.	CAWSKGYQETQYF	TGTGCCTGGAGTAAGGGGTACCAAGAGACCCAGTACTTC
TRBV2	TRBJ2-3	few	.	CASSDEGRQSGTDTQYF	TGTGCCAGCAGTGACGAGGGGAGGCAGAGCGGCACAGATACGCAGTATTTT
TRBV18	TRBJ2-7	.	.	CASSLRQASKPYEQYF	TGTGCCAGCTCACTCCGACAGGCATCAAAACCCTACGAGCAGTACTTC
TRBV5-1	TRBJ2-7	.	TRBD2	CASQASGYEQYF	TGCGCCAGTCAAGCTAGCGGCTACGAGCAGTACTTC
TRBV6-1	TRBJ2-4	.	TRBD1	CASSERTGGAAKNIQYF	TGTGCCAGCAGTGAACGCACAGGGGGCGCGGCCAAAAACATTCAGTACTTC
TRBV6-1	TRBJ2-3	.	.	CASSEPVTDTQYF	TGTGCCAGCAGTGAACCCGTCACAGATACGCAGTATTTT
TRBV7-3	TRBJ2-1	.	TRBD2	CASSLVGGGNEQFF	TGTGCCAGCAGCTTAGTAGGCGGGGGCAATGAGCAGTTCTTC
TRBV15	TRBJ1-1	once	.	CATSRHRRGNTEAFF	TGTGCCACCAGCAGACACCGCCGAGGGAACACTGAAGCTTTCTTT
TRBV11-2	TRBJ1-1	.	TRBD1	CASSTRQGPITEAFF	TGTGCCAGCAGCACCCGACAGGGACCGATCACTGAAGCTTTCTTT
TRBV18	TRBJ2-7	.	.	CASSPRGPSYEQYF	TGTGCCAGCTCACCTCGCGGCCCCAGCTACGAGCAGTACTTC
TRBV5-1	TRBJ2-2	.	TRBD2	CASSLSGSGGELFF	TGCGCCAGCAGCCTTAGCGGGAGTGGCGGGGAGCTGTTTTTT
TRBV18	TRBJ2-1	.	.	CASSPRTGPSSYNEQFF	TGTGCCAGCTCACCCCGCACAGGTCCAAGCTCCTACAATGAGCAGTTCTTC
TRBV5-8	TRBJ2-1	.	.	CASSWKQREQFF	TGTGCCAGCAGCTGGAAGCAGCGGGAGCAGTTCTTC
TRBV5-1	TRBJ2-3	.	TRBD1	CASSLGQVGITDTQYF	TGCGCCAGCAGCTTAGGACAGGTGGGGATCACAGATACGCAGTATTTT
TRBV5-5	TRBJ2-7	.	TRBD1	CASSPKTGISYEQYF	TGTGCCAGCAGCCCAAAGACAGGGATCAGCTACGAGCAGTACTTC
TRBV12-2	TRBJ1-5	.	.	CASRLGSQPQHF	TGTGCAAGTCGCTTAGGGAGTCAGCCCCAGCATTTT
TRBV30	TRBJ1-3	.	.	CAWTLEVSGNTIYF	TGTGCCTGGACCCTCGAGGTTTCTGGAAACACCATATATTTT
TRBV5-1	TRBJ2-1	once	.	CASSLRVGASNEQFF	TGCGCCAGCAGCTTGCGGGTAGGGGCTAGTAATGAGCAGTTCTTC